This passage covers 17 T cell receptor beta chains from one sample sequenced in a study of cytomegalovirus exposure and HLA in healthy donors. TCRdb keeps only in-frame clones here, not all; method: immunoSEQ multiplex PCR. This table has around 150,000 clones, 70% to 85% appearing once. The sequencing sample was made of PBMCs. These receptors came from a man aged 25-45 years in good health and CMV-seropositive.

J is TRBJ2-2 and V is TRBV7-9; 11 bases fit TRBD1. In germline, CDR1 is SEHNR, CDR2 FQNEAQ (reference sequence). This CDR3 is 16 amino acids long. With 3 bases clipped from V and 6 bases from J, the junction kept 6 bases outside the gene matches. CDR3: CASSFLKGQGAGELFF. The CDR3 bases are TGTGCCAGCAGCTTTCTAAAGGGACAGGGGGCCGGGGAGCTGTTTTTT.

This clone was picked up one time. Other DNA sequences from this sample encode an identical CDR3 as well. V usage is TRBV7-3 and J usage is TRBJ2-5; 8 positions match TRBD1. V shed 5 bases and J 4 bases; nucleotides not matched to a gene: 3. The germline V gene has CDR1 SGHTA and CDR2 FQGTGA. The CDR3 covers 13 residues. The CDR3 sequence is CASSPGQGETQYF. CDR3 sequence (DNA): TGTGCCAGCAGCCCCGGACAGGGAGAGACCCAGTACTTC.

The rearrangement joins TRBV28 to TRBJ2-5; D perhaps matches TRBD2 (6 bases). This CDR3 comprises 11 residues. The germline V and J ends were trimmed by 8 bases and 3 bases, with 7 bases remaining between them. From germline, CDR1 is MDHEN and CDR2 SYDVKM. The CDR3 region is CASCGEETQYF. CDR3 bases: TGTGCCAGCTGCGGGGAAGAGACCCAGTACTTC.

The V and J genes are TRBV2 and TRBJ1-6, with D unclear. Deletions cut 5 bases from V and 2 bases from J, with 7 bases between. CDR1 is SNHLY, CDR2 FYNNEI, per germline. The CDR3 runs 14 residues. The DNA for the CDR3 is TGTGCCAGCAGTCCTAGGACCTATAATTCACCCCTCCACTTT. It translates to CASSPRTYNSPLHF.

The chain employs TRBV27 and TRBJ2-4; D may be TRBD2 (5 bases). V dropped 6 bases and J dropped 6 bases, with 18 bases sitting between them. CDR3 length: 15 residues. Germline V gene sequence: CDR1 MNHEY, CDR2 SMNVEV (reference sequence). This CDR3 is CASSPLGEGVNIQYF. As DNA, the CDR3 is TGTGCCAGCAGCCCCCTCGGAGAGGGCGTAAACATTCAGTACTTC.

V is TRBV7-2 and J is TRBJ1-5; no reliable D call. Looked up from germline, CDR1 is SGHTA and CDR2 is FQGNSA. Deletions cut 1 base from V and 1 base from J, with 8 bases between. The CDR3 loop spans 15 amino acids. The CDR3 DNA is TGTGCCAGCAGCTTAGAACCGGGGAGCAATCAGCCCCAGCATTTT. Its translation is CASSLEPGSNQPQHF.

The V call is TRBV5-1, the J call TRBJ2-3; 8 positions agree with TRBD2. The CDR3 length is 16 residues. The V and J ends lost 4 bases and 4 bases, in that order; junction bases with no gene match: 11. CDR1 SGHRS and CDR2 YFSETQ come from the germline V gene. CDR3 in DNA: TGCGCCAGCAGCCAGGTCCCAGCGGGAGTAGCAGATACGCAGTATTTT. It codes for CASSQVPAGVADTQYF.

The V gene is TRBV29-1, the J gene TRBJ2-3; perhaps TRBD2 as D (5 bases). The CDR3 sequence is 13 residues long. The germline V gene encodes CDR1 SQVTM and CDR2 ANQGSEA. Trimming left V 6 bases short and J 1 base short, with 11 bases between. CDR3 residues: CSVAPGGTDTQYF. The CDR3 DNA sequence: TGCAGCGTGGCCCCCGGGGGCACAGATACGCAGTATTTT.

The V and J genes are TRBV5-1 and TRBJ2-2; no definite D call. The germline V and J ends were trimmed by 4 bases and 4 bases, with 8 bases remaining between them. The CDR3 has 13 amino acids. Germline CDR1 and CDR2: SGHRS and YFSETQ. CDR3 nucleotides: TGCGCCAGCAGCCCCGGTCCCACCGGGGAGCTGTTTTTT. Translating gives CASSPGPTGELFF. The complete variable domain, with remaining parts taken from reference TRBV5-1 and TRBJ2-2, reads KAGVTQTPRYLIKTRGQQVTLSCSPISGHRSVSWYQQTPGQGLQFLFEYFSETQRNKGNFPGRFSGRQFSNSRSEMNVSTLELGDSALYLCASSPGPTGELFFGEGSRLTVL.

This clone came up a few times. CDR3 residues: CASSPTPNTEAFF. For the CDR3, the DNA is TGTGCCAGCAGCCCGACACCGAACACTGAAGCTTTCTTT. The chain is built from TRBV7-9 and TRBJ1-1; D not resolved. This CDR3 comprises 13 residues. Trimming took 5 bases from V and 1 from J, leaving 8 bases between them. Germline CDR1 SEHNR, CDR2 FQNEAQ (reference sequence).

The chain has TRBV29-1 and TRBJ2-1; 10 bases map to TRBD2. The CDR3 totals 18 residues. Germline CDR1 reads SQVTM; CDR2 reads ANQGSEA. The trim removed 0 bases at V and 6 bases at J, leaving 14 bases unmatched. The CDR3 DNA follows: TGCAGCGTTGAAGATCGGGGCCCAATAGCGGGAGGACTCAATGAGCAGTTCTTC. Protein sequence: CSVEDRGPIAGGLNEQFF.

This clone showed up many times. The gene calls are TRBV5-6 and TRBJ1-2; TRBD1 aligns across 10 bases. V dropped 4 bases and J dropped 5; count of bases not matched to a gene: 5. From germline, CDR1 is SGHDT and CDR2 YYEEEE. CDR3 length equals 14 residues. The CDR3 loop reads CASSPGTGVYGYTF. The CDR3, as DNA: TGTGCCAGCAGCCCCGGGACAGGGGTTTATGGCTACACCTTC.

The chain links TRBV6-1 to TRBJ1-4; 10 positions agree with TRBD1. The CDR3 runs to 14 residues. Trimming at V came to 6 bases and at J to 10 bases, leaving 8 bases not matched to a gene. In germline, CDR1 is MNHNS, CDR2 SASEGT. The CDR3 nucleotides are TGTGCCAGCAGCTTGGACAGGGGGTCCGGAAAACTGTTTTTT. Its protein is CASSLDRGSGKLFF.

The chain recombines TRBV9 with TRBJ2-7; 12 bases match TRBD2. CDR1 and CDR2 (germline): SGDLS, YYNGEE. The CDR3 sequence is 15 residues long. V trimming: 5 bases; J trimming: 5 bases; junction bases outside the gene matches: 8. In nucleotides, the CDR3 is TGTGCCAGCAGTGCTAGCGGGAGGGCCAATGACGAGCAGTACTTC. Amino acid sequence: CASSASGRANDEQYF.

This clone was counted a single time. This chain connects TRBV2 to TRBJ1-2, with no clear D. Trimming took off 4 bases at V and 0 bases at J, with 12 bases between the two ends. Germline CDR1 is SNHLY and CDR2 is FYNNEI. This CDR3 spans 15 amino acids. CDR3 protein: CASSAEGRTNYGYTF. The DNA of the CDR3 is TGTGCCAGCAGTGCGGAAGGGAGAACTAACTATGGCTACACCTTC.

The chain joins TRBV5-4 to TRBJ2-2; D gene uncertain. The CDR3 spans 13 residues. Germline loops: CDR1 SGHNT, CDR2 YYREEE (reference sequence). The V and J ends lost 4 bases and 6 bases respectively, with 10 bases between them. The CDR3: CASSVDISGELFF. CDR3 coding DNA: TGTGCCAGCAGCGTCGACATATCCGGGGAGCTGTTTTTT.

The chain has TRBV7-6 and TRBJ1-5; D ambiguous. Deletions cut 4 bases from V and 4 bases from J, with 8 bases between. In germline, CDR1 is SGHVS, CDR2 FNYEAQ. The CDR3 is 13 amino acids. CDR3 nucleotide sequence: TGTGCCAGCAGCTGGGAGAGAAATCAGCCCCAGCATTTT. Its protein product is CASSWERNQPQHF.